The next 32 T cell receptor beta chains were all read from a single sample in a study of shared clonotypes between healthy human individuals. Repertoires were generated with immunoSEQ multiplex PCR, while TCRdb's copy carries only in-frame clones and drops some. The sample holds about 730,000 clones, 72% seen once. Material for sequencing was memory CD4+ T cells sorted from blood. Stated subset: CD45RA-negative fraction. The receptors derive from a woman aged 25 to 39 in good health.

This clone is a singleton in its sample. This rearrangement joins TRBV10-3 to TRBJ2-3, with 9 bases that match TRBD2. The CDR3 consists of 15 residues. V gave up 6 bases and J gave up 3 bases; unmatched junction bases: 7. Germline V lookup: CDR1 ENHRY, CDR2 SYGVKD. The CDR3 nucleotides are TGTGCCATCAGATCGATGACTAGCGGTACAGATACGCAGTATTTT. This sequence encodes CAIRSMTSGTDTQYF.

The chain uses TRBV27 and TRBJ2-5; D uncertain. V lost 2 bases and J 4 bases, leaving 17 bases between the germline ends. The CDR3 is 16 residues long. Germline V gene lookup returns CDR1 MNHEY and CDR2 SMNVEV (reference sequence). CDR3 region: CASSLESPLDTETQYF. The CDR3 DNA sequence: TGTGCCAGCAGTTTAGAGTCACCCTTAGACACAGAGACCCAGTACTTC.

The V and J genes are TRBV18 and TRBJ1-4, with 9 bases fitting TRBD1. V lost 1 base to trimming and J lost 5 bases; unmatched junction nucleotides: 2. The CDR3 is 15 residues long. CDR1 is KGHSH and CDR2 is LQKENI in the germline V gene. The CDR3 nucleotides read TGTGCCAGCTCACCACGAGGACAGGGGAATGAAAAACTGTTTTTT. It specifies CASSPRGQGNEKLFF.

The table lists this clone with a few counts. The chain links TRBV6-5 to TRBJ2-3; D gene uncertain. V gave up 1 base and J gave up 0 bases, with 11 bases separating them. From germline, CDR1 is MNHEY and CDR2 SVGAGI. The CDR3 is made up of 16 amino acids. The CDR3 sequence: CASSYLDGASTDTQYF. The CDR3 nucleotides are TGTGCCAGCAGTTACTTGGACGGAGCGAGCACAGATACGCAGTATTTT.

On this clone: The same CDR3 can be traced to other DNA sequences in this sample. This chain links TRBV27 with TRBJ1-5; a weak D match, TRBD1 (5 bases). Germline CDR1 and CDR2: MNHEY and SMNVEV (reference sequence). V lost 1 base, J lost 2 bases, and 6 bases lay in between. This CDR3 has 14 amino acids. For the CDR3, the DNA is TGTGCCAGCAGTTTATTAGGGGGCAATCAGCCCCAGCATTTT. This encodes CASSLLGGNQPQHF.

In nucleotides, the CDR3 is TGTGCCAGCAGCCCCGGTTGGCAAGAGACCCAGTACTTC. It translates to CASSPGWQETQYF. The chain carries TRBV5-4 and TRBJ2-5; D gene uncertain. The V and J ends lost 4 bases and 2 bases respectively, with 9 bases between them. Germline V gene data show CDR1 as SGHNT and CDR2 as YYREEE (reference sequence). The CDR3 covers 13 residues.

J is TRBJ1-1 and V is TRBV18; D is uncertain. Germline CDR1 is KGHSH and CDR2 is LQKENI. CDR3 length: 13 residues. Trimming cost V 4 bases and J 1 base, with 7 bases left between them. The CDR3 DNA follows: TGTGCCAGCTCACAGGCAGGGAACACTGAAGCTTTCTTT. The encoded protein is CASSQAGNTEAFF.

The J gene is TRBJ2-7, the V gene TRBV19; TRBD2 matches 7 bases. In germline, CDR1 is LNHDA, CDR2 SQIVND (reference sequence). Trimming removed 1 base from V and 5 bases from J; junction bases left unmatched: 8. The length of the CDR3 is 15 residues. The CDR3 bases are TGTGCCAGTAGTATAGTACGCGGGAGTAGGAACGAGCAGTACTTC. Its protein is CASSIVRGSRNEQYF.

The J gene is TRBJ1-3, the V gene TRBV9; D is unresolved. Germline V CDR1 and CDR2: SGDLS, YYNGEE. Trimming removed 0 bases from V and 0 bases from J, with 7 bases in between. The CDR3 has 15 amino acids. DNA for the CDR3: TGTGCCAGCAGCGTAGATAACTTCTCTGGAAACACCATATATTTT. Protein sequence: CASSVDNFSGNTIYF.

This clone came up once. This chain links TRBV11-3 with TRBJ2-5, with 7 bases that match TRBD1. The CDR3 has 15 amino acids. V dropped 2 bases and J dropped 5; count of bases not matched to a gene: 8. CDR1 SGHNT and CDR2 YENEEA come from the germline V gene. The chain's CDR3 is CASSLSGQAWETQYF. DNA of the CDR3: TGTGCCAGCAGCTTATCAGGACAGGCGTGGGAGACCCAGTACTTC.

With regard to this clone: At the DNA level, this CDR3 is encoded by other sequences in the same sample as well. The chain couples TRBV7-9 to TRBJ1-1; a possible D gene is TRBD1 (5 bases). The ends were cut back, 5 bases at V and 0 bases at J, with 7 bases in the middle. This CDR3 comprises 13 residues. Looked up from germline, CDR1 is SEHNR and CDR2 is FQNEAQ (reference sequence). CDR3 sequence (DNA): TGTGCCAGCAGCACGACAGTGAACACTGAAGCTTTCTTT. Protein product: CASSTTVNTEAFF.

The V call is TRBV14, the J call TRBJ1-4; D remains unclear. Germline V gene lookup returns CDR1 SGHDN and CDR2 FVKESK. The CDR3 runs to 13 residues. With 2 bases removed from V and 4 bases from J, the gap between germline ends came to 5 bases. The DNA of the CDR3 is TGTGCCAGCAGCCAATTTGTTAATGAAAAACTGTTTTTT. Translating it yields CASSQFVNEKLFF.

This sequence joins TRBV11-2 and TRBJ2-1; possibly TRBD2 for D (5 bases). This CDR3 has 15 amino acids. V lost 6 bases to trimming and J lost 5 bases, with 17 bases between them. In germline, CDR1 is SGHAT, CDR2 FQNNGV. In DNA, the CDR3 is TGTGCCAGCAGTTCCGGGATTGCGGCTAACAATGAGCAGTTCTTC. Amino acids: CASSSGIAANNEQFF.

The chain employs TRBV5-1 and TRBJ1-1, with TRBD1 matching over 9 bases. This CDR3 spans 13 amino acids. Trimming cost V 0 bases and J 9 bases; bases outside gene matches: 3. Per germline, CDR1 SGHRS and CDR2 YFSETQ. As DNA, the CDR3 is TGCGCCAGCAGCTTGGGGGGACAGGGCCAAGCTTTCTTT. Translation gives CASSLGGQGQAFF.

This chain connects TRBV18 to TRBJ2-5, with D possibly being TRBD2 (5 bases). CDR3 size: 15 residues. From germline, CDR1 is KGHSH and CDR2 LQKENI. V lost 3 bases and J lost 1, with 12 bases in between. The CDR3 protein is CASSPSTAGQETQYF. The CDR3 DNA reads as TGTGCCAGCTCACCCTCTACGGCGGGCCAAGAGACCCAGTACTTC.

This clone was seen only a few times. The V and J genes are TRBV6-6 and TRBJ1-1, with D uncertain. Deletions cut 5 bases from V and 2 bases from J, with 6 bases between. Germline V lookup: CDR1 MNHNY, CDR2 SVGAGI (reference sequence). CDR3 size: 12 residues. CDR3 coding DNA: TGTGCCAGCAGTCCCCGCAACACTGAAGCTTTCTTT. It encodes CASSPRNTEAFF.

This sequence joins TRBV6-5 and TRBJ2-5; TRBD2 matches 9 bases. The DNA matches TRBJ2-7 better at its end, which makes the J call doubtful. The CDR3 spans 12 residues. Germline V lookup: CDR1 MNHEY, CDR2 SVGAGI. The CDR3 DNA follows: TGTGCCAGCCTTGGGACTAGCCACGAGCAGTACTTC. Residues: CASLGTSHEQYF.

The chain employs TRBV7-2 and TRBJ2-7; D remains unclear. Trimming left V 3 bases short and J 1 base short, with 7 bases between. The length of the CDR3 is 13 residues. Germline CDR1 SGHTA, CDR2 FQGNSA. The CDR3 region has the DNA TGTGCCAGCAGCTTCCCAGGATCCTACGAGCAGTACTTC. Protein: CASSFPGSYEQYF.

The CDR3 region is CASSEALPRKGTYEQYF. The CDR3 bases are TGTGCCAGCAGTGAAGCGCTTCCACGCAAGGGGACCTACGAGCAGTACTTC. This rearrangement joins TRBV2 to TRBJ2-7; weak D call: TRBD1 (5 bases). The V end was cut by 0 bases, the J end by 2 bases, with 17 bases between. The CDR3 totals 17 residues. CDR1 and CDR2 from the germline V gene are SNHLY and FYNNEI.

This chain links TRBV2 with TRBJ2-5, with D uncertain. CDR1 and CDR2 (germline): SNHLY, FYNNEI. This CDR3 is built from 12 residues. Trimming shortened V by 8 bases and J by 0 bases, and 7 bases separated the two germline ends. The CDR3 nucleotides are TGTGCCAGCGGTGGTTACCAAGAGACCCAGTACTTC. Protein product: CASGGYQETQYF.

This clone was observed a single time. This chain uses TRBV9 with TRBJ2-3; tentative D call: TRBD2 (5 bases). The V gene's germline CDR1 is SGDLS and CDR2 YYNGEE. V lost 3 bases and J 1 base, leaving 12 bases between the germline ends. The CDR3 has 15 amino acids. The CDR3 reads CASSGTRRGTDTQYF. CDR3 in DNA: TGTGCCAGCAGCGGAACTAGGAGAGGCACAGATACGCAGTATTTT. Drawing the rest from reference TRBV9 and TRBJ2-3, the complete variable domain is DSGVTQTPKHLITATGQRVTLRCSPRSGDLSVYWYQQSLDQGLQFLIQYYNGEERAKGNILERFSAQQFPDLHSELNLSSLELGDSALYFCASSGTRRGTDTQYFGPGTRLTVL.

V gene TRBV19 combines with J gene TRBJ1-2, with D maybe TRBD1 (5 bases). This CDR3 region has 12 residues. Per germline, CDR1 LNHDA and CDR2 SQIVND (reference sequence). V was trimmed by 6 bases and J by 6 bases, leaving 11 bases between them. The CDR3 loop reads CASRPQGDGYTF. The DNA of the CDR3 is TGTGCCAGTAGGCCCCAGGGAGATGGCTACACCTTC.

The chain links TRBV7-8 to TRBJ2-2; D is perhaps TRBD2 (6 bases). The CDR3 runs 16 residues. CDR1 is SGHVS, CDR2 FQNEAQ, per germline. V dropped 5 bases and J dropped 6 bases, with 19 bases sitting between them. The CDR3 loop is CASSPRLVGRAGELFF. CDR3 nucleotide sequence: TGTGCCAGCAGCCCCCGACTAGTGGGTCGCGCCGGGGAGCTGTTTTTT.

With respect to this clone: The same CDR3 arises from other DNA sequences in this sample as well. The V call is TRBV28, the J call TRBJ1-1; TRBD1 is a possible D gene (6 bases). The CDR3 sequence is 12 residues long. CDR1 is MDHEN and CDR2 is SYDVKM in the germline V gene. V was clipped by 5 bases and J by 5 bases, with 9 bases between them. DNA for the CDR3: TGTGCCAGCAGTCTTAGGGGGACTGAAGCTTTCTTT. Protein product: CASSLRGTEAFF.

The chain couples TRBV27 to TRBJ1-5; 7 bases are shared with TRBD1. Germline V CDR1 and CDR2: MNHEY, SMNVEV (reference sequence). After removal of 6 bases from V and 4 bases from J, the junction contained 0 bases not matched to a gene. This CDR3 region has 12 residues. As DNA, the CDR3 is TGTGCCAGCAGGGGACAGAATCAGCCCCAGCATTTT. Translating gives CASRGQNQPQHF.

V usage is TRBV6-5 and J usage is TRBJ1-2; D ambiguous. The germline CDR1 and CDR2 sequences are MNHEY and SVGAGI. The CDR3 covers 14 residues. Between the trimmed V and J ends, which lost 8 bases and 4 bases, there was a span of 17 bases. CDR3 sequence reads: CASRAGGFSYGYTF. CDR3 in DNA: TGTGCCAGCCGAGCAGGCGGTTTTAGCTATGGCTACACCTTC.

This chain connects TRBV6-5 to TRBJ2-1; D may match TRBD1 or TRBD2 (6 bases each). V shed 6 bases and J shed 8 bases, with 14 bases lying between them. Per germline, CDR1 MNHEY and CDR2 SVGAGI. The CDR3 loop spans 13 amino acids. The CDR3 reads CASRPQGGDEQFF. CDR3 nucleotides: TGTGCCAGCAGACCACAGGGCGGGGATGAGCAGTTCTTC.

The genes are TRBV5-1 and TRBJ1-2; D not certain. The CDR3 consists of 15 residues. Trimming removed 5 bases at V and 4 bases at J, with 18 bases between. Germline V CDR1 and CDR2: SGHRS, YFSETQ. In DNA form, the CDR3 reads TGCGCCAGCAGAATGGAACCGGTCTCCCTCTATGGCTACACCTTC. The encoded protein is CASRMEPVSLYGYTF.

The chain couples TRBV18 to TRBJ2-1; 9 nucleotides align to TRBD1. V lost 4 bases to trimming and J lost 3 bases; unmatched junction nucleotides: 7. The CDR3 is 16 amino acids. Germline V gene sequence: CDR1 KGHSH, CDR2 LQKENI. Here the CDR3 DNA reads TGTGCCAGCTCACGAACCGGGACAGGGATCTACAATGAGCAGTTCTTC. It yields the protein CASSRTGTGIYNEQFF.

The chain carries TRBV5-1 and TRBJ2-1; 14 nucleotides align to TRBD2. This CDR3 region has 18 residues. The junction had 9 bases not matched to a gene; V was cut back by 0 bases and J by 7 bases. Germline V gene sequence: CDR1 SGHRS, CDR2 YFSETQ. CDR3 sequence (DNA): TGCGCCAGCAGCTTGGGGACTAGCGGGAGGTTGAGGGTAAATGAGCAGTTCTTC. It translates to CASSLGTSGRLRVNEQFF.

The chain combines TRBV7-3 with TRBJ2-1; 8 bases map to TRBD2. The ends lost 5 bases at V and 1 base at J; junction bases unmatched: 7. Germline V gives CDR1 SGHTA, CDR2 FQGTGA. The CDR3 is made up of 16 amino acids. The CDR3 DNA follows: TGTGCCAGCAGCACACAAGCGGGAGTATCCTACAATGAGCAGTTCTTC. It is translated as CASSTQAGVSYNEQFF.

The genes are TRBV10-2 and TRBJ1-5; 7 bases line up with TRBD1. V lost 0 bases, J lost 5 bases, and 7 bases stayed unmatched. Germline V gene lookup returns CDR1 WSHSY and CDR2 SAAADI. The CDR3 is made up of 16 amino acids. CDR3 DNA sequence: TGCGCCAGCAGTGAGTCGGGGACGAGGGGGCATCAGCCCCAGCATTTT. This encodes CASSESGTRGHQPQHF.